This T cell receptor (beta chain) was obtained from a study of patients and donors after allogeneic stem cell transplantation. TCRdb re-called the RT-PCR reads through MiXCR, storing one row per CDR3 protein. The data show about 230,000 distinct CDR3 sequences, roughly 14% seen once. This clonotype came up many times. Between the trimmed V and J ends, which lost 1 base and 9 bases, there was a span of 1 base. The CDR3 is 10 amino acids. Germline V gene lookup returns CDR1 MGHRA and CDR2 YSYEKL. The specimen was blood, either unsorted or a sorted T cell fraction (not recorded which). The origin of this receptor is a human donor who was either an allogeneic HSCT recipient or a stem cell or donor lymphocyte infusion donor (not recorded which). It is not recorded whose cells these are; they may come from a transplant donor. The V call is TRBV4-1, the J call TRBJ2-1; D not resolved. The CDR3 bases are TGCGCCAGCAGCCAAGTTGAGCAGTTCTTC. This sequence encodes CASSQVEQFF.